This T cell receptor (beta chain) comes out of a study of cytotoxic CD8 clonotypes in ibrutinib-treated CLL (dated by TCRdb to the early 2020s). For the wider study: The cohort had 11 relapsed/refractory and 15 treatment-naive patients; approximately 17 were IGHV unmutated. On average, each sample yielded 255,043 productive templates and tens of thousands of productive rearrangements. Cryopreserved peripheral blood mononuclear cells were obtained before treatment, at response, and at either sustained remission or disease progression. Of the 70 to 90 people in the trial, 26 had longitudinal samples available. Partial responses were observed in about 25 patients and complete responses in 2; after a median follow-up of around 68 months, remission was maintained in 15 or so patients and progression was observed in about twelve. Response samples were obtained after a median of roughly 13 months of treatment, with a range of about 6 to 40 months.

For TCR beta library preparation, around 1.8 micrograms of genomic DNA were extracted from the cryopreserved PBMCs. High-throughput TCR beta sequencing was performed on longitudinal blood samples from CLL patients receiving ibrutinib monotherapy. Patients were enrolled in a phase 2 open-label single-center ibrutinib monotherapy trial. Each clonotype received, on average, about 10x coverage in deep resolution sequencing performed on a MiSeq, where the target depth lay between 1 in 1 million and 1 in 200,000 T cells. TCR beta libraries were generated with the immunoSEQ hsTCRB Kit. As for the original processing: ImmunoSEQ Data Assistant and ImmunoSEQ Analyzer were used for data analysis, and V, D and J genes were assigned according to IMGT definitions. Clonality, with values ranging from 0 to 1, was calculated as one minus the normalized Shannon entropy of productive rearrangement frequencies. Only overrepresented clonotypes making up at least 0.05% of the repertoire of each patient were included in the public clonotype analysis. Thirteen age-matched healthy donor repertoires from immuneACCESS served as clonality controls. TCRdb took over this immuneACCESS table, retaining in-frame rearrangements with V and J assigned. Such tables are incomplete; in checked studies, under half of the missing clones stem from an unresolved V gene, and the remainder is unexplained. That table gives V, J and clone size, and the DNA gave D and trimming. The sample table contains hundreds of thousands of clones; only one count was recorded for just under 80% of them. The ten biggest clones cover roughly 6.3% of the sample.

Here is what the overall study found, with its caveats: Public clonotypes were rare and either shrank or stayed stable during treatment, and the rise in clonality at ibrutinib response reflected expansion of private clonotypes. Lymph node repertoires were not examined, and the timing of sampling was not matched between patients in sustained remission and those whose disease progressed. At ibrutinib response clonality went up, during sustained remission it held steady, and at progression it dropped back toward baseline. At baseline, clonality was higher than in age-matched healthy donors and showed a strong correlation with circulating CD8+ T-cell counts.

Details on this clone: The target of this receptor is not known. Base qualities are missing; no much larger clone stands one base away.

The sequence was obtained from a human donor with chronic lymphocytic leukemia. The sample was PBMCs, taken before ibrutinib treatment.

The DNA is as follows: TGCGCCAGCAGCCAGACACGGGGGGATACGCAGTATTTT. This yields the protein CASSQTRGDTQYF. The chain couples TRBV4-3 to TRBJ2-3, and TRBD2 may be the D gene, going by 6 matching bases. The V end loses 3 bases and the J end loses 6 bases, and a stretch of 10 bases separates them. The germline V gene encodes CDR1 LGHNA and CDR2 YSLEER. The CDR3 runs 13 residues from the cysteine to the phenylalanine. Solely the CDR3 DNA is kept, with 39 bases framed from the first base.